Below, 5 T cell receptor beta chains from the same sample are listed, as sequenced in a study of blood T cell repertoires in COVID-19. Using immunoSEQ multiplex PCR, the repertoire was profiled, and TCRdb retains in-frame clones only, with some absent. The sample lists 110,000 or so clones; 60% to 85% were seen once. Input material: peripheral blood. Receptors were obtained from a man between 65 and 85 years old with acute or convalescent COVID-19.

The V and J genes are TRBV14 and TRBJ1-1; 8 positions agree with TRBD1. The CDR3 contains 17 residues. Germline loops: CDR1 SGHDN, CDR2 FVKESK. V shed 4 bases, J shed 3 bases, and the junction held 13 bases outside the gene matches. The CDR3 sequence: CASSPGTGALRDTEAFF. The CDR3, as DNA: TGTGCCAGCAGCCCCGGGACAGGAGCCTTGAGGGACACTGAAGCTTTCTTT.

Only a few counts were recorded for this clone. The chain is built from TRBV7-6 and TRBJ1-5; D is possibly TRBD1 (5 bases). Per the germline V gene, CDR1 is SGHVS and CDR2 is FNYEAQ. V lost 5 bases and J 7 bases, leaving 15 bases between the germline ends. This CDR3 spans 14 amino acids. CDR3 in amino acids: CASSPRVGEQPQHF. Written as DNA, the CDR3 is TGTGCCAGCAGCCCCAGGGTGGGTGAGCAGCCCCAGCATTTT.

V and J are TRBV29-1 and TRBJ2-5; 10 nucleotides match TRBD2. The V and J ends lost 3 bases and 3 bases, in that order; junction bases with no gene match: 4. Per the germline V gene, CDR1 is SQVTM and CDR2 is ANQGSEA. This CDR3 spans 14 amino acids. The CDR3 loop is CSVDGLAGEETQYF. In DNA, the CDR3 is TGCAGCGTTGACGGGCTAGCGGGAGAAGAGACCCAGTACTTC. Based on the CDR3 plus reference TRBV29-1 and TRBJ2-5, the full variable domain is SAVISQKPSRDICQRGTSLTIQCQVDSQVTMMFWYRQQPGQSLTLIATANQGSEATYESGFVIDKFPISRPNLTFSTLTVSNMSPEDSSIYLCSVDGLAGEETQYFGPGTRLLVL.

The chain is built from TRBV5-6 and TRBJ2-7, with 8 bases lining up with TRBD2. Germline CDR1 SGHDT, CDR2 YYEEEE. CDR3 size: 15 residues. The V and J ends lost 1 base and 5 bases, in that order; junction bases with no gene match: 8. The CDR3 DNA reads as TGTGCCAGCAGCTTGACCGTAGCGGGGAGCCACGAGCAGTACTTC. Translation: CASSLTVAGSHEQYF.

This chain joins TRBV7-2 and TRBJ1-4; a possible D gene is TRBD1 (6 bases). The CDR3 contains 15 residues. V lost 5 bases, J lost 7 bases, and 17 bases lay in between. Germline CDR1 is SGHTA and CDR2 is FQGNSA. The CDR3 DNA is TGTGCCAGCAGCCCGTATTTTGGGGGCGGTGAAAAACTGTTTTTT. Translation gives CASSPYFGGGEKLFF.